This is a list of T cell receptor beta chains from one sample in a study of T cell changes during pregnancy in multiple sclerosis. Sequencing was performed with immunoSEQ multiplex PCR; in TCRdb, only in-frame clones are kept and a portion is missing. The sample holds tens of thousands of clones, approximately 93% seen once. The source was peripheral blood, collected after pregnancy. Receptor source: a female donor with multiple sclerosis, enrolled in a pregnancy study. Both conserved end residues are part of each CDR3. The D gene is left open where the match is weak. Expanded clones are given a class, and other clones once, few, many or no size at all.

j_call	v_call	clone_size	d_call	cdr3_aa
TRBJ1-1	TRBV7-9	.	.	CASSKDRLNTEAFF
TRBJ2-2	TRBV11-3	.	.	CASSLDRGTWGVRNTGELFF
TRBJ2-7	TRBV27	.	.	CASSSPRTHTPYEQYF
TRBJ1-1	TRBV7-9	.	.	CASSLSVDTEAFF
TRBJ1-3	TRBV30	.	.	CAWSGKTAGESGNTIYF
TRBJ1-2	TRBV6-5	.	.	CASGPGGSYTF
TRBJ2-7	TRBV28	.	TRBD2	CASRGLAGGRTYEQYF
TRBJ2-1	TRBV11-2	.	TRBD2	CASSAGLAGNEQFF
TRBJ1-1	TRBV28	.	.	CASSTLTGNTEAFF
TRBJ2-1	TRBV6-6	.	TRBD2	CASSYSTSGRANEQFF
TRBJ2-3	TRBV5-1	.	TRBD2	CASSLTRTSGLTDTQYF
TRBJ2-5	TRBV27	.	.	CASSAFREETQYF
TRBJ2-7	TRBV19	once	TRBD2	CASSRLAGYEQYF
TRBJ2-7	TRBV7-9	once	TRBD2	CASSLEWEGRYEQYF
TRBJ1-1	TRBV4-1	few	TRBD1	CASSLAWTGLFDTEAFF
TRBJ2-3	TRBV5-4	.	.	CASSLAVSTDTQYF
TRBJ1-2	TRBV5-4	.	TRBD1	CASSFPGGNYGYTF
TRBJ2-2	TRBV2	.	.	CASNPANTGELFF
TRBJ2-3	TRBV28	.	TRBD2	CASSLQRDRSDTQYF
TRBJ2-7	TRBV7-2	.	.	CASSLTPGFLYEQYF
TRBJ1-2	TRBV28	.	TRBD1	CASRFSAGTGVYGYTF
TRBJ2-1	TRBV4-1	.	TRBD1	CASSQGQWSYNEQFF
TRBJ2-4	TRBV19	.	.	CASSIRGGSSGNIQYF
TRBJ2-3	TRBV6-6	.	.	CASSYPGLASTDTQYF
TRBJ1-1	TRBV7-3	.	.	CASSLGGGTEAFF
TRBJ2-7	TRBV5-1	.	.	CASSLDGHLSYEQYF
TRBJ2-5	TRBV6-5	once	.	CASSSKGQGQETQYF
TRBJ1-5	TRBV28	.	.	CASWGGNQPQHF
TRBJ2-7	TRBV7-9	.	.	CASSLAGVGYEQYF
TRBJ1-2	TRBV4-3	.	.	CASSQEPGLKTGGYTF
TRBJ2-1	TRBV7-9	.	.	CASSLADGVATHEQFF
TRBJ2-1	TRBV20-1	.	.	CSAPGPHEQFF
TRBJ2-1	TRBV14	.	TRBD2	CASSRMLGTSGSSVNEQFF
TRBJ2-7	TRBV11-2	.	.	CASSLRGLLAYEQYF
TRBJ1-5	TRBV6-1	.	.	CAAGRPGLGQPQHF
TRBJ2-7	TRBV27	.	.	CASSMDRSYEQYF
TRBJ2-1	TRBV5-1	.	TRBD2	CASSLEPETSSWNEQFF
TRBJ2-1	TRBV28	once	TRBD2	CASSPATSGISYNEQFF
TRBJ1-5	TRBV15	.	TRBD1	CATSVRGQGDQPQHF
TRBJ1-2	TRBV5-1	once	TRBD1	CASSAGTGPYGYTF
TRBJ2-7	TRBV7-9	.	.	CASSFSYEQYF
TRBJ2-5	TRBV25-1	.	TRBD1	CASREELRGPQETQYF
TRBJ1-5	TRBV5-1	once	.	CARRQPQHF
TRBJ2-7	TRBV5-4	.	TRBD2	CASSLREGSYEQYF
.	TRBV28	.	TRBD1	CASSLRGRNYEQYF
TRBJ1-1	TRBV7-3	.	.	CASSLRAEATEAFF
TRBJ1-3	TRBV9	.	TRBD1	CASSPSTGTGNTIYF